This TCR beta chain emerged from a study of T cell responses to AZD1222 COVID-19 vaccine. This clone appeared a single time. Its target is unknown. Germline V CDR1 and CDR2: SGHAT, FQNNGV. CDR3 length equals 14 residues. Trimming shortened V by 1 base and J by 1 base, and 7 bases separated the two germline ends. General study results and limits: Only six people who got AZD1222 tested seropositive at baseline.

The assay was immunoSEQ multiplex PCR, and TCRdb's table has in-frame clones only and misses some. The sample contains 130,000 or so clones, roughly 90% of which appear only once. The chain employs TRBV11-2 and TRBJ1-1, with unresolved D. This clonotype was sampled from an adult in good health. The sample was peripheral blood, taken on day 0 of AZD1222 vaccination. This CDR3 is CASSLVYGNTEAFF. The CDR3 DNA is TGTGCCAGCAGCTTAGTTTATGGGAACACTGAAGCTTTCTTT. Filled out from reference TRBV11-2 and TRBJ1-1, the complete variable domain reads EAGVAQSPRYKIIEKRQSVAFWCNPISGHATLYWYQQILGQGPKLLIQFQNNGVVDDSQLPKDRFSAERLKGVDSTLKIQPAKLEDSAVYLCASSLVYGNTEAFFGQGTRLTVV.